What follows are 13 T cell receptor beta chains derived from one specimen sequenced in a study of T cell responses to AZD1222 COVID-19 vaccine. The protocol was immunoSEQ multiplex PCR, while the TCRdb copy is restricted to in-frame clones and leaves out a portion. The repertoire has about 130,000 clones, 88% of them found once; the top ten carry about 7.9%. Source: peripheral blood, taken on day 0 of AZD1222 vaccination. The receptors here all came from an adult in good health.

The genes are TRBV9 and TRBJ1-6; 7 bases match TRBD1. Germline CDR1 and CDR2: SGDLS and YYNGEE. The J segment lost 3 bases and the V segment lost 6 bases, leaving 9 bases of the junction unmatched. There are 16 residues in the CDR3. The CDR3 here is CASTRGGLGYNSPLHF. As DNA, the CDR3 is TGTGCCAGCACCAGGGGGGGGCTAGGCTATAATTCACCCCTCCACTTT.

This chain joins TRBV7-9 and TRBJ1-1; no reliable D call. Germline V gene lookup returns CDR1 SEHNR and CDR2 FQNEAQ (reference sequence). Trimming cost V 6 bases and J 1 base, with 18 bases left between them. The CDR3 is 16 amino acids. The CDR3 loop is CASRAPFNMGNTEAFF. CDR3 DNA: TGTGCCAGCAGAGCCCCCTTTAACATGGGGAACACTGAAGCTTTCTTT.

The CDR3: CASSPTGGSNQPQHF. CDR3 DNA sequence: TGTGCCAGCAGTCCAACGGGTGGTAGCAATCAGCCCCAGCATTTT. The rearrangement uses TRBV6-2 or TRBV6-3 and TRBJ1-5, with D unclear. This CDR3 contains 15 residues. CDR1 MNHEY and CDR2 SVGEGT come from the germline V gene. Between the trimmed V and J ends, which lost 5 bases and 0 bases, there was a span of 11 bases.

The rearrangement uses TRBV27 and TRBJ2-7; 10 positions match TRBD2. V was clipped by 5 bases and J by 3 bases; unmatched bases: 4. CDR3 length equals 14 residues. The germline V gene has CDR1 MNHEY and CDR2 SMNVEV (reference sequence). CDR3 loop: CASSRRTSGYEQYF. For the CDR3, the DNA is TGTGCCAGCAGTCGAAGGACTAGCGGCTACGAGCAGTACTTC.

The gene calls are TRBV11-3 and TRBJ2-7; 9 bases fit TRBD2. This CDR3 has 17 amino acids. The V gene end was trimmed by 0 bases and the J gene end by 7 bases; junction bases not matched to a gene: 13. Germline V gives CDR1 SGHNT, CDR2 YENEEA. The CDR3 protein is CASSLDSPSGAGGEQYF. CDR3 in DNA: TGTGCCAGCAGCTTAGATTCCCCTAGCGGGGCGGGTGGAGAGCAGTACTTC.

The sample holds one count of this clone. The gene calls are TRBV28 and TRBJ1-5; unclear D gene. Germline values: CDR1 MDHEN, CDR2 SYDVKM. The V gene lost 5 bases and the J gene lost 0 bases, with 11 bases spanning the gap. The CDR3 is made up of 15 amino acids. This CDR3 is CASSPASVSNQPQHF. CDR3 nucleotides: TGTGCCAGCAGTCCTGCTTCTGTTAGCAATCAGCCCCAGCATTTT.

The genes are TRBV5-1 and TRBJ2-1; TRBD1 aligns across 9 bases. Germline CDR1 is SGHRS and CDR2 is YFSETQ. The CDR3 spans 15 residues. The J segment lost 4 bases and the V segment lost 2 bases, leaving 4 bases of the junction unmatched. The CDR3 loop is CASSFGTGSYNEQFF. CDR3 DNA sequence: TGCGCCAGCAGCTTCGGGACAGGGTCGTACAATGAGCAGTTCTTC.

This chain joins TRBV30 and TRBJ1-4; no reliable D call. The CDR3 sequence is 11 residues long. CDR1 and CDR2 from the germline V gene are GTSNPN and SVGIG (reference sequence). The germline V and J ends were trimmed by 0 bases and 8 bases, with 4 bases remaining between them. CDR3 residues: CAWSVPEKLFF. Here the CDR3 DNA reads TGTGCCTGGAGTGTACCCGAAAAACTGTTTTTT.

The rearrangement uses TRBV7-8 and TRBJ1-1; D is uncertain. CDR3 size: 13 residues. V gave up 1 base and J gave up 5 bases, with 8 bases separating them. CDR1 SGHVS and CDR2 FQNEAQ come from the germline V gene. CDR3 nucleotides: TGTGCCAGCAGCTTAGGTCGCCAGACTGAAGCTTTCTTT. It specifies CASSLGRQTEAFF.

The V and J genes are TRBV6-5 and TRBJ2-5; 9 nucleotides match TRBD1. CDR1 is MNHEY, CDR2 SVGAGI, per germline. The J segment lost 5 bases and the V segment lost 6 bases, leaving 7 bases of the junction unmatched. CDR3 length: 14 residues. CDR3 protein: CASRDRGEVETQYF. CDR3 nucleotide sequence: TGTGCCAGCAGGGACAGGGGCGAGGTGGAGACCCAGTACTTC.

This chain joins TRBV28 and TRBJ1-1, with D possibly TRBD1 on 5 matching bases. V gave up 4 bases and J gave up 3 bases, with 9 bases separating them. CDR3 length: 13 residues. Germline V gene data show CDR1 as MDHEN and CDR2 as SYDVKM. The CDR3: CASSSGAYTEAFF. The CDR3 DNA reads TGTGCCAGCAGTTCCGGGGCTTACACTGAAGCTTTCTTT. Based on the CDR3 plus reference TRBV28 and TRBJ1-1, the full variable domain is DVKVTQSSRYLVKRTGEKVFLECVQDMDHENMFWYRQDPGLGLRLIYFSYDVKMKEKGDIPEGYSVSREKKERFSLILESASTNQTSMYLCASSSGAYTEAFFGQGTRLTVV.

The J gene is TRBJ2-1, the V gene TRBV6-5, with no clear D. The V gene's germline CDR1 is MNHEY and CDR2 SVGAGI. This CDR3 contains 15 residues. V was cut by 6 bases and J by 2 bases, with 14 bases left in between. The CDR3 region has the DNA TGTGCCAGCAGCCCCATAGAGGAGCCCTACAATGAGCAGTTCTTC. It is translated as CASSPIEEPYNEQFF.

The rearrangement joins TRBV6-5 to TRBJ2-1; 14 positions agree with TRBD2. CDR3 length equals 16 residues. Per the germline V gene, CDR1 is MNHEY and CDR2 is SVGAGI. J lost 7 bases, V lost 2 bases, and 4 bases had no gene match. CDR3 nucleotide sequence: TGTGCCAGCAGTTACCCCGGGACTAGCGGGAGAAATGAGCAGTTCTTC. This codes for CASSYPGTSGRNEQFF.